A single sample is the source of the 14 T cell receptor beta chains below, sequenced in a study of human T cells and chemical hapten exposure. TCRdb ran MiXCR on the RACE reads and lists one entry per CDR3 protein. The sample holds 250,000 or so distinct CDR3 sequences, around 7.3% seen once. As to time point: pre-sensitization, week 0. Treatment: therapeutic diphenylcyclopropenone sensitization with weekly scalp DPC. Sequenced material: whole blood, taken in connection with sensitization to the hapten diphenylcyclopropenone (DPC). The receptor set was obtained from a man aged 18 to 29 with alopecia areata. Some clones in this sample may be carry-over from other donors' samples.

The chain carries TRBV5-6 and TRBJ1-6; D is unresolved. The germline V gene has CDR1 SGHDT and CDR2 YYEEEE. V lost 5 bases and J lost 8, with 8 bases in between. CDR3 length equals 12 residues. CDR3 in amino acids: CASRSADSPLHF. As DNA, the CDR3 is TGTGCCAGCAGGTCAGCGGATTCACCCCTCCACTTT. The entire variable domain, with the rest obtained from reference TRBV5-6 and TRBJ1-6, is as follows: DAGVTQSPTHLIKTRGQQVTLRCSPKSGHDTVSWYQQALGQGPQFIFQYYEEEERQRGNFPDRFSGHQFPNYSSELNVNALLLGDSALYLCASRSADSPLHFGNGTRLTVT.

This clonotype was counted many times. CDR3 residues: CASSLYVAGAGTEAFF. CDR3 nucleotides: TGTGCCAGCAGTTTATACGTCGCGGGGGCAGGGACTGAAGCTTTCTTT. The chain is built from TRBV27 and TRBJ1-1, with a possible D match to TRBD1 (6 bases). Trimming pared 1 base from V and 5 bases from J, leaving 17 bases between. The CDR3 length is 16 residues. CDR1 is MNHEY, CDR2 SMNVEV, per germline (reference sequence).

The sample holds many counts of this clonotype. The chain recombines TRBV6-2 or TRBV6-3 with TRBJ2-7, with 11 bases that match TRBD1. V shed 2 bases, J shed 8 bases, and the junction held 11 bases outside the gene matches. The CDR3 consists of 16 residues. Per germline, CDR1 MNHEY and CDR2 SVGEGT. In nucleotides, the CDR3 is TGTGCCAGCAGTTACGCCAGGGACAGGGGGTCCCCCCAGCAGTACTTC. Protein sequence: CASSYARDRGSPQQYF.

This clonotype was picked up many times. V and J are TRBV11-1 and TRBJ1-2; 9 nucleotides match TRBD1. V gave up 3 bases and J gave up 4 bases; unmatched junction bases: 3. CDR3 length equals 14 residues. Germline CDR1 SGHAT, CDR2 FQDESV (reference sequence). This CDR3 is CASSFSTGGYGYTF. The CDR3 bases are TGTGCCAGCAGCTTTTCGACAGGGGGCTATGGCTACACCTTC.

The V call is TRBV6-2 or TRBV6-3, the J call TRBJ1-2; D gene ambiguous. This CDR3 comprises 16 residues. CDR1 is MNHEY and CDR2 is SVGEGT in the germline V gene. V shed 2 bases and J shed 3 bases, with 16 bases lying between them. CDR3 amino acids: CASSYGVTRSYYGYTF. The CDR3 nucleotides read TGTGCCAGCAGTTACGGAGTGACAAGGAGCTACTATGGCTACACCTTC.

This clonotype was found a few times. The J gene is TRBJ2-7, the V gene TRBV10-3; D is perhaps TRBD1 (6 bases). The CDR3 runs 14 residues. V was shortened by 5 bases and J by 9 bases, with 20 bases between the two germline ends. Germline lookup yields CDR1 ENHRY and CDR2 SYGVKD. CDR3 protein: CAISLNTPGTRQYF. The DNA for the CDR3 is TGTGCCATCAGTCTTAACACTCCGGGGACACGGCAGTACTTC.

This rearrangement joins TRBV27 to TRBJ2-7, with D unresolved. This CDR3 is built from 15 residues. Per germline, CDR1 MNHEY and CDR2 SMNVEV (reference sequence). Trimming took 2 bases from V and 5 from J, leaving 16 bases between them. The CDR3 here is CASSLVKGGIHEQYF. The CDR3 nucleotides read TGTGCCAGCAGTTTAGTTAAGGGTGGTATCCACGAGCAGTACTTC.

In this sample, this clonotype turned up a few times. The chain recombines TRBV20-1 with TRBJ1-2, with no clear D. The CDR3 runs 14 residues. V lost 3 bases to trimming and J lost 4 bases, with 15 bases between them. Per germline, CDR1 DFQATT and CDR2 SNEGSKA (reference sequence). CDR3 DNA sequence: TGCAGTGCTAGTCGTCAAGACGTACCCTATGGCTACACCTTC. Encoded protein: CSASRQDVPYGYTF.

V usage is TRBV18 and J usage is TRBJ1-2, with TRBD1 matching 7 bases. The CDR3 totals 14 residues. After removal of 6 bases from V and 4 bases from J, the junction contained 8 bases not matched to a gene. The V gene's germline CDR1 is KGHSH and CDR2 LQKENI. The CDR3 DNA sequence: TGTGCCAGCTCGGAACAGGGGCCTGTCTATGGCTACACCTTC. This encodes CASSEQGPVYGYTF.

In its sample, this clonotype was seen a few times. The chain carries TRBV3-1 and TRBJ2-5; 7 positions agree with TRBD2. Germline loops: CDR1 LGHDT, CDR2 YNNKEL (reference sequence). V trimming: 1 base; J trimming: 2 bases; junction bases outside the gene matches: 4. CDR3 length: 15 amino acids. The CDR3 region is CASSQVGGTQETQYF. The CDR3 region has the DNA TGTGCCAGCAGCCAAGTCGGGGGGACTCAAGAGACCCAGTACTTC.

This clonotype appeared a few times. The chain combines TRBV12-3 or TRBV12-4 with TRBJ2-6; D gene ambiguous. There are 13 residues in the CDR3. V was cut by 6 bases and J by 2 bases, with 5 bases left in between. The CDR3 coding sequence is TGTGCCAGCAGCGCACCTGGGGCCAACGTCCTGACTTTC. Its protein product is CASSAPGANVLTF.

This clonotype was detected ten times or more. The CDR3 coding sequence is TGTGCCAGCAGTTACTTGGGTTTGAGCAATCAGCCCCAGCATTTT. Its translation: CASSYLGLSNQPQHF. The chain links TRBV6-2 or TRBV6-3 to TRBJ1-5, with unresolved D. The CDR3 consists of 15 residues. Germline CDR1 reads MNHEY; CDR2 reads SVGEGT. V was trimmed by 1 base and J by 1 base, leaving 8 bases between them.

This clonotype was seen many times. The chain recombines TRBV7-3 with TRBJ1-5; unclear D gene. Trimming pared 1 base from V and 9 bases from J, leaving 4 bases between. In germline, CDR1 is SGHTA, CDR2 FQGTGA. CDR3 size: 11 residues. CDR3 loop: CASSLRRPQHF. CDR3 coding DNA: TGTGCCAGCAGCTTAAGACGGCCCCAGCATTTT.

DNA of the CDR3: TGTGCCAGCAGTACCCCGGGACAGCTGGGCTATGGCTACACCTTC. Translated: CASSTPGQLGYGYTF. The V and J genes are TRBV6-2 or TRBV6-3 and TRBJ1-2; 7 bases map to TRBD1. The length of the CDR3 is 15 residues. Per germline, CDR1 MNHEY and CDR2 SVGEGT. The junction had 10 bases not matched to a gene; V was cut back by 5 bases and J by 4 bases.